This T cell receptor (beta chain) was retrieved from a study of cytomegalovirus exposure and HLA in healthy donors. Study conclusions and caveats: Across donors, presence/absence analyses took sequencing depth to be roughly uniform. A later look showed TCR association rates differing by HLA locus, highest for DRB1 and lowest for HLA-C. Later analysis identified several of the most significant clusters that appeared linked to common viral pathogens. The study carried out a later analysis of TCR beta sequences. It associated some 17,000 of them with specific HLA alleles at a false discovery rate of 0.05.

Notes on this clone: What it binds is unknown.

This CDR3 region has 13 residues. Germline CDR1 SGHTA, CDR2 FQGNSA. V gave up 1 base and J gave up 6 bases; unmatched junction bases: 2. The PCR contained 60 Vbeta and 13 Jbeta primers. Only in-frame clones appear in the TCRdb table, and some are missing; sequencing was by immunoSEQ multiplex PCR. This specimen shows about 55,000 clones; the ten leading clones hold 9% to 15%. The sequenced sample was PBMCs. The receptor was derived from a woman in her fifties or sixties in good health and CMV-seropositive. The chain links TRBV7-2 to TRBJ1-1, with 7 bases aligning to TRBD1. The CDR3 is CASSLGGTAEAFF. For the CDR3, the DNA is TGTGCCAGCAGCTTAGGGGGGACAGCTGAAGCTTTCTTT.